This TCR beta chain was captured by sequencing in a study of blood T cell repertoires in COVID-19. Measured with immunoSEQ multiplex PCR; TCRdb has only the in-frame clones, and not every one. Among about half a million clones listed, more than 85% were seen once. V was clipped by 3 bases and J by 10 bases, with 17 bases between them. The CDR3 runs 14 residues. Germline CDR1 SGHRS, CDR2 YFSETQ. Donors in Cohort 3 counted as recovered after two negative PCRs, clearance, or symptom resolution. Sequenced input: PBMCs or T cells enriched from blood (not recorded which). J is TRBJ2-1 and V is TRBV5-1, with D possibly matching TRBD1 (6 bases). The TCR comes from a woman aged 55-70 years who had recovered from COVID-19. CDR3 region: CASSSTGQGVEQFF. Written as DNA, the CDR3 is TGCGCCAGCAGCTCTACGGGACAAGGAGTCGAGCAGTTCTTC.